These T cell receptor beta chains were read from a single sample in a study of T cell changes during pregnancy in multiple sclerosis. Data came from immunoSEQ multiplex PCR; TCRdb stores just in-frame clones and leaves some out. Of some 29,000 clones detected, roughly nine tenths appear once; the ten largest clones hold approximately 3.9%. Source: CD8+ T cells from peripheral blood mononuclear cells, taken in the second trimester of pregnancy. Every receptor here comes from a female donor in good health, enrolled as a control in a pregnancy study. Both conserved end residues are part of each CDR3. D genes are given only for firm matches. Only part of the rows carry a size: once, few, many, or a class if the clone is expanded.

V	J	size	D	CDR3	DNA
TRBV27	TRBJ2-3	once	NA	CAIRRGLEADTQYF	TGTGCCATCCGTCGCGGGCTAGAGGCAGATACGCAGTATTTT
TRBV30	TRBJ1-1	NA	NA	CAWTSSSPSTEAFF	TGTGCCTGGACTAGTTCTTCACCCTCTACTGAAGCTTTCTTT
TRBV7-9	TRBJ2-7	NA	NA	CASSFQGSSYEQYF	TGTGCCAGCAGCTTTCAGGGGAGCTCCTACGAGCAGTACTTC
TRBV4-3	TRBJ2-2	NA	NA	CASSQGGLSGELFF	TGCGCCAGCAGCCAAGGCGGGCTGTCGGGGGAGCTGTTTTTT
TRBV30	TRBJ2-7	NA	TRBD2	CAWSVHSGGAAYEQYF	TGTGCCTGGAGTGTCCATAGCGGGGGGGCCGCCTACGAGCAGTACTTC
TRBV4-1	TRBJ2-3	NA	TRBD2	CASREGTSGGADTQYF	TGCGCCAGCAGAGAAGGGACTAGCGGGGGGGCCGATACGCAGTATTTT
TRBV27	TRBJ1-2	NA	TRBD1	CASNPGQGLDYGYTF	TGTGCCAGCAATCCGGGACAGGGGCTGGACTATGGCTACACCTTC
TRBV5-6	TRBJ1-5	NA	NA	CASSFSYSNQPQHF	TGTGCCAGCAGCTTTAGTTATAGCAATCAGCCCCAGCATTTT
TRBV7-2	TRBJ1-1	NA	TRBD1	CASSSGQGFSVTEAFF	TGTGCCAGCAGCTCCGGACAGGGGTTTAGTGTGACTGAAGCTTTCTTT
TRBV5-1	TRBJ2-3	NA	TRBD2	CASSRWASGGGDTDTQYF	TGCGCCAGCAGCCGGTGGGCTAGCGGGGGAGGGGACACAGATACGCAGTATTTT
TRBV27	TRBJ2-5	NA	TRBD2	CASRFLAEGTETQYF	TGTGCCAGCAGATTTCTAGCGGAGGGAACAGAGACCCAGTACTTC
TRBV11-2	TRBJ1-4	NA	NA	CASSLWAATGDEKLFF	TGTGCCAGCAGCTTATGGGCAGCCACTGGTGATGAAAAACTGTTTTTT
TRBV25-1	TRBJ1-1	NA	NA	CASSRQSSTEAFF	TGTGCCAGCAGTCGACAGTCTAGCACTGAAGCTTTCTTT
TRBV19	TRBJ1-1	once	NA	CASIPTQESVDTEAFF	TGTGCCAGTATCCCCACACAGGAGTCGGTGGACACTGAAGCTTTCTTT
TRBV9	TRBJ1-6	NA	NA	CASSTLESSYNSPLHF	TGTGCCAGCAGCACGTTGGAGAGCTCCTATAATTCACCCCTCCACTTT
TRBV5-8	TRBJ2-7	NA	NA	CASSLQGWEQYF	TGTGCCAGCAGCTTGCAGGGTTGGGAGCAGTACTTC
TRBV6-1	TRBJ1-4	once	NA	CASRSWEEVFEKLFF	TGTGCCAGCAGATCGTGGGAGGAGGTGTTTGAAAAACTGTTTTTT
TRBV2	TRBJ1-4	NA	NA	CASSEGVTAPTNEKLFF	TGTGCCAGCAGTGAGGGTGTGACAGCTCCAACTAATGAAAAACTGTTTTTT
TRBV4-3	TRBJ1-5	NA	TRBD1	CASSQDRTLTGDRQPQHF	TGCGCCAGCAGCCAAGATCGGACCCTCACAGGGGATCGGCAGCCCCAGCATTTT
TRBV5-6	TRBJ1-1	NA	TRBD1	CASSYEGGTGAAEAFF	TGTGCCAGCAGTTATGAGGGCGGGACAGGGGCGGCTGAAGCTTTCTTT
TRBV7-2	TRBJ2-3	NA	TRBD2	CASSPFLNGGLTDTQYF	TGTGCCAGCAGCCCGTTCCTTAACGGGGGGTTAACAGATACGCAGTATTTT
TRBV2	TRBJ2-7	NA	TRBD2	CASSGGGPYEQYF	TGTGCCAGCAGTGGGGGGGGACCCTACGAGCAGTACTTC
TRBV6-1	TRBJ2-7	NA	NA	CATRNSGTLYEQYF	TGTGCCACCAGAAATTCCGGGACATTATACGAGCAGTACTTC